This T cell receptor (beta chain) stems from a study of blood T cell repertoires in COVID-19 (dated by TCRdb to the early 2020s). Looking at the study overall: Collaborator samples came from the United States, Italy and Spain and covered acute and convalescent phases of COVID-19. The material from the prospective study consisted of cDNA or gDNA derived from T cells, B-cell-depleted T cells, or PBMCs. Deeply sampled blood TCRbeta repertoires from subjects exposed to, actively infected with, or recovered from COVID-19 were included in the dataset. The repertoires were released in a freely available public database intended as a resource for research on the immune response to SARS-CoV-2. The samples were drawn from two sources: the first 160 participants of the ongoing ImmuneRACE study, and 950 to 1,500 subjects contributed by 6 global collaborators. The sample metadata nearly always contained a de-identified subject ID, COVID-19 status, age in years and sex. Where available, HLA class I and class II types were taken from metadata supplied by the sample provider and were not determined by assay-based typing.

Details on this clone: The specificity of this receptor is unknown. Base qualities are not provided; no much larger clone lies one nucleotide away.

The research as a whole found: How much clinical and demographic metadata was included differed by source and by participant, and the metadata was provided uncurated.

TCRbeta CDR3 regions were amplified from genomic DNA using the immunoSEQ Assay, a bias-controlled multiplex PCR. On the study's bioinformatics: Within the assay, amplification of reference gene primers was used to estimate how many nucleated cells each sample contained. To quantify the absolute abundance of each unique TCRbeta CDR3 rearrangement, sequence reads were collapsed and filtered. For each sample, productive Simpson clonality was calculated as the square root of Simpson's diversity index over productive rearrangements. In its TCRdb copy, this immuneACCESS table keeps in-frame sequences only and misses some clones. Where compared with another copy, unresolved V genes explain less than half of these, and the others have no known cause. V, J and clone size were drawn from that table, and D and trimming were deduced from the DNA. The sample table lists about 200,000 clones, around 86% of them with a count of one. Jointly, the top ten make up over 4% of the sample.

One collaborating source in Seattle enrolled patients while the patients were actively infected and followed the patients over time throughout the course of disease. Each collaborating institution followed its own protocols to collect whole blood in K2EDTA tubes. For TCRbeta analysis, collaborators shipped samples in one of three forms: frozen whole blood, isolated PBMCs, or DNA extracted from either of those sample types. Sequencing was carried out using peripheral blood. This TCR came from a woman between 65 and 79 years old with COVID-19, enrolled during active disease.

The base sequence is TGTGCCAGCAGCCGGGGGGAGATCTATGGCTACACCTTC. This sequence encodes CASSRGEIYGYTF. The sequence is built from TRBV3-1 (or the pseudogene TRBV3-2) and TRBJ1-2; the D gene is perhaps TRBD1, on 5 matching bases. The junction carries 10 bases between V and J, which are trimmed by 4 bases and 4 bases respectively. Via the germline V gene (reference sequence), CDR1 is LGHDT and CDR2 YNNKEL. The CDR3 runs 13 amino acids, cysteine and phenylalanine included. The CDR3 DNA has 39 bases and is translated from base 1.